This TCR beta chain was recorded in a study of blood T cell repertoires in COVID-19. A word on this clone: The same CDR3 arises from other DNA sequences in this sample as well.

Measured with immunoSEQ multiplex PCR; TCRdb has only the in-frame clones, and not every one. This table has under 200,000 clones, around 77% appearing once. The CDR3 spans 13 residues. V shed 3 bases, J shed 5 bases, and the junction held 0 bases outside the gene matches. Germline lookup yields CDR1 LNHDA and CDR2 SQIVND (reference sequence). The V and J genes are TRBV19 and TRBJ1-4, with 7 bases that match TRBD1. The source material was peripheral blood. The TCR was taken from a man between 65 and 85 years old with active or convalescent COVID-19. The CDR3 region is CASSIRGNEKLFF. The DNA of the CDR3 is TGTGCCAGTAGTATCAGGGGGAATGAAAAACTGTTTTTT.